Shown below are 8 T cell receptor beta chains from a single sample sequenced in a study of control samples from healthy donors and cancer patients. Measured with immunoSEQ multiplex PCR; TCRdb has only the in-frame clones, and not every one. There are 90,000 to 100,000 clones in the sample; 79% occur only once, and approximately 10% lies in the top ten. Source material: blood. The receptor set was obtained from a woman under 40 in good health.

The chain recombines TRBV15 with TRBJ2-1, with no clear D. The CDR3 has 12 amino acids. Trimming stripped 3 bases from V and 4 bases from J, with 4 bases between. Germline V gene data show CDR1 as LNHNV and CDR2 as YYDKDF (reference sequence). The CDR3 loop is CATSSGYNEQFF. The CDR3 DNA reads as TGTGCCACCAGCAGTGGATACAATGAGCAGTTCTTC.

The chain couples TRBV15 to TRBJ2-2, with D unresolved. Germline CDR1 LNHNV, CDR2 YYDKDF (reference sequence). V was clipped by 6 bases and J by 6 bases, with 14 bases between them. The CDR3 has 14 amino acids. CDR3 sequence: CATSRHMGSGELFF. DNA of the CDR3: TGTGCCACCAGTCGGCATATGGGATCCGGGGAGCTGTTTTTT. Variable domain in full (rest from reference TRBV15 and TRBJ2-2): DAMVIQNPRYQVTQFGKPVTLSCSQTLNHNVMYWYQQKSSQAPKLLFHYYDKDFNNEADTPDNFQSRRPNTSFCFLDIRSPGLGDTAMYLCATSRHMGSGELFFGEGSRLTVL.

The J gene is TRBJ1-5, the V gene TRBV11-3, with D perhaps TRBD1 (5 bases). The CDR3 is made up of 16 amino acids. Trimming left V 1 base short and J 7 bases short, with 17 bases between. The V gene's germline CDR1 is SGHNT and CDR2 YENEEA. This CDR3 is CASSLGRDRGRQPQHF. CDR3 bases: TGTGCCAGCAGCTTAGGCCGGGACCGGGGGAGGCAGCCCCAGCATTTT.

The CDR3 region is CASSFNLGQGWTYEQYF. CDR3 bases: TGTGCCAGCAGTTTCAACCTCGGACAGGGGTGGACCTACGAGCAGTACTTC. The chain couples TRBV6-2 or TRBV6-3 to TRBJ2-7; 9 bases are a match to TRBD1. The V gene end was trimmed by 4 bases and the J gene end by 2 bases; junction bases not matched to a gene: 12. This CDR3 spans 17 amino acids. Germline V gene lookup returns CDR1 MNHEY and CDR2 SVGEGT.

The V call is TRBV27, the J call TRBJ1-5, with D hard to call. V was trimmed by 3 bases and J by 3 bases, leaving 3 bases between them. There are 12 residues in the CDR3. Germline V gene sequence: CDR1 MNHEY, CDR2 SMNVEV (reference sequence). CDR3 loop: CASSFYNQPQHF. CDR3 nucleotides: TGTGCCAGCAGTTTCTACAATCAGCCCCAGCATTTT.

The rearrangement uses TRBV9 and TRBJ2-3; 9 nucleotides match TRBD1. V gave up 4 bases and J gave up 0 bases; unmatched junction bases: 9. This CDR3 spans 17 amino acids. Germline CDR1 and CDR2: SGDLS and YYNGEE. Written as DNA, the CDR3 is TGTGCCAGCAGCCCCCCGGGACAGGGATTTAGCACAGATACGCAGTATTTT. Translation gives CASSPPGQGFSTDTQYF. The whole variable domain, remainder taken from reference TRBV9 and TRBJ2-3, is DSGVTQTPKHLITATGQRVTLRCSPRSGDLSVYWYQQSLDQGLQFLIQYYNGEERAKGNILERFSAQQFPDLHSELNLSSLELGDSALYFCASSPPGQGFSTDTQYFGPGTRLTVL.

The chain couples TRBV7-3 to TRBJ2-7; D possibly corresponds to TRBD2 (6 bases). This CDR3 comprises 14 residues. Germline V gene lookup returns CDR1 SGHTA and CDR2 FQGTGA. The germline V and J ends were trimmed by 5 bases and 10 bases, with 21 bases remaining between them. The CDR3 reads CASSPGGTGDEQYF. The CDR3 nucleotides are TGTGCCAGCAGCCCCGGTGGTACGGGGGATGAACAGTACTTC.

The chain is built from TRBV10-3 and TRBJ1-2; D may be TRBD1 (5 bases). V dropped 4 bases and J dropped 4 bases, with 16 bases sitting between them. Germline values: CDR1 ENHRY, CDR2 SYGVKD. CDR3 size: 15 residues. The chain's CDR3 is CAISGKQARGYGYTF. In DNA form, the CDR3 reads TGTGCCATCAGTGGAAAACAGGCACGGGGCTATGGCTACACCTTC.